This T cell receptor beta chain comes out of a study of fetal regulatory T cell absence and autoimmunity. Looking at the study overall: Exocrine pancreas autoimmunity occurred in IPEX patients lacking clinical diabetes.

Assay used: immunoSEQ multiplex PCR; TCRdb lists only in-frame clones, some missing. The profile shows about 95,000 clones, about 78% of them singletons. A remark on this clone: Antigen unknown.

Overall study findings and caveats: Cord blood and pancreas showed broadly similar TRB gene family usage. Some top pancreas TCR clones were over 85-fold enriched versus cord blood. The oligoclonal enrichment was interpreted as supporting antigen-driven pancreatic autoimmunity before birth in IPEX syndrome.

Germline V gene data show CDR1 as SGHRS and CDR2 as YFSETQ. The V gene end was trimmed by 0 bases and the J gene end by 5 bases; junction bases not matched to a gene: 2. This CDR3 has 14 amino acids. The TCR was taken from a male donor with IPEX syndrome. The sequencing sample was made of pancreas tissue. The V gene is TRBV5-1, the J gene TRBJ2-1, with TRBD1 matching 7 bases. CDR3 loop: CASSLGGTDNEQFF. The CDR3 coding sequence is TGCGCCAGCAGCTTGGGTGGGACAGACAATGAGCAGTTCTTC.